This T cell receptor (beta chain) was obtained from a study of T-cell reconstitution after alpha-beta-depleted transplantation in children. The library targeted TCRbeta and was prepared with unique molecular identifiers. A single record per CDR3 protein comes from TCRdb applying MiXCR to the PCR reads. This sample yields hundreds of thousands of distinct CDR3 sequences, of which over 10% are seen a single time; around 0.76% belongs to the top ten. CDR1 is MDHEN and CDR2 is SYDVKM in the germline V gene. The CDR3 consists of 14 residues. The ends were cut back, 7 bases at V and 10 bases at J, with 17 bases in the middle. Study-level findings and limits: Two months or so post-transplant, alpha-beta T cells reportedly derived from several hundred expanded graft clones.

A remark on this clonotype: The antigen is unknown.

The source was PBMCs, collected before TCRalphabeta/CD19-depleted stem cell transplant. The sequence was obtained from a girl aged 2-10 years with congenital amegakaryocytic thrombocytopenia, due to receive a stem cell transplant. The rearrangement joins TRBV28 to TRBJ1-6, with a weak D call TRBD1 (5 bases). The CDR3: CASTGTKLGSPLHF. CDR3 DNA sequence: TGTGCCAGCACCGGGACGAAACTGGGGTCACCCCTCCACTTT.